This note documents a single T cell receptor beta chain sequence. Its target is not known. The method was immunoSEQ multiplex PCR; TCRdb's version includes in-frame clones alone and lacks a portion of them. This sample has tens of thousands of clones, with 80% to 90% found just once. This entry belongs to a study of PD-1 blockade in classical Hodgkin lymphoma. Regarding time point: newly diagnosed, previously untreated cHL patient sample. Magnetic negative selection served to purify CD4+ T cells out of PBMCs that had been thawed. Newly diagnosed classical Hodgkin lymphoma PBMCs, still untreated, provided the comparison samples. CDR1 is LNHDA and CDR2 is SQIVND in the germline V gene (reference sequence). V dropped 3 bases and J dropped 15; count of bases not matched to a gene: 12. The CDR3 consists of 14 residues. Study outcomes and limitations: Repertoires differed for reasons still undefined, possibly disease activity or prior therapy. Newly diagnosed patients were reported to start with lower TCR diversity than healthy donors.

This TCR was sampled from a human donor with classical Hodgkin lymphoma. J is TRBJ1-4 and V is TRBV19; 8 bases agree with TRBD1. The material sequenced was CD4+ T cells from blood. The CDR3 loop is CASSIGTGVGPLFF. The CDR3 nucleotides are TGTGCCAGTAGTATCGGGACAGGAGTCGGTCCTTTGTTTTTT.